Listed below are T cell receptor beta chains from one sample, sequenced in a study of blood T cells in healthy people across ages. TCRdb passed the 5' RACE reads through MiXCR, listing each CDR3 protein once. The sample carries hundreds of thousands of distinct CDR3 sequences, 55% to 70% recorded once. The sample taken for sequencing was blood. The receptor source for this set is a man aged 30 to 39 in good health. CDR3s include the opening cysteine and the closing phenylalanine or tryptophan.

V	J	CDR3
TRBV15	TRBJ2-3	CATSRDLPLTDTQYF
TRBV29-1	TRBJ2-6	CSVRAWGANVLTF
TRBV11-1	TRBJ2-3	CASSFTVDVGLDTQYF
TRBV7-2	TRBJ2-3	CASSLLTGGAADTQYF
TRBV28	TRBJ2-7	CASSLEQGAAYEQYF
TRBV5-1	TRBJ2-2	CASSLGQQATGELFF
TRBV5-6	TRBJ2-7	CASSFEGNPPYEQYF
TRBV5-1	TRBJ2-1	CASSVVQGVAEQFF
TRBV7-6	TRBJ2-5	CASSLALGTQETQYF
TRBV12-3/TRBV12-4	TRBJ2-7	CASSPPTGYGSIEQYF
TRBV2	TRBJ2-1	CASSEVAGWSSYNERFF
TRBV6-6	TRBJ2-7	CASSYSRTRDEQYF
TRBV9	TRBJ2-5	CASSVGSGTPYGQYF
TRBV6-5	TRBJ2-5	CASSYSLTGGWETQYF
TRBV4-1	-	CASSQQANSPYEQYF
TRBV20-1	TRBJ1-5	CSARQQGGQPQHF
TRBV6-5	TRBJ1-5	CASRYRGNQPQHF
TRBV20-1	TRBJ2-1	CSAPRGGLNEQFF
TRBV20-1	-	CSANNLAGGPAGETQYF
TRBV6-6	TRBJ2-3	CAWSDGSSTDTQYF
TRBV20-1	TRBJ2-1	CSARIAEEQFF
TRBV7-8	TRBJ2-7	CASSRTSRVSSSYEQYF
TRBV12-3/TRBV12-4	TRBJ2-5	CASSLAGKGTARRYQETQYF
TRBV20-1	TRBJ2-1	CSASWEDNEQFF
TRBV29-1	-	CSVEVRNWGEQYF
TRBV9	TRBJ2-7	CASSVGGSSYEQYF
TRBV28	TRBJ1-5	CASSPGQGDQPQHF
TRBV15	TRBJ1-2	CATSRDLPSILSNDYGYTF
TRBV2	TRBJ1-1	CASSELGTENTEAFF
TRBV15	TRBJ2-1	CATSRPAPTETQFF
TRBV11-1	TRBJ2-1	CASSRTSGGDNEQFF
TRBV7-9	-	CASSLGLAGGSSYNEQYF
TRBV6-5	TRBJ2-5	CASRRTSGSGETQYF
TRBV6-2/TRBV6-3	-	CASSYATRGHEQYF
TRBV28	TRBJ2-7	CASTRGQPYEQYF
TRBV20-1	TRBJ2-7	CSALPGTCTRYEQYF
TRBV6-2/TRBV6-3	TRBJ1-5	CASSYEENNQPQHF
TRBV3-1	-	CASSPQGPGTQYF
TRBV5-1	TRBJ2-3	CASSFNTDTQYF
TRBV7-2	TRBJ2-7	CASTLSSGYEQYF
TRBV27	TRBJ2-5	CASRLGVSGETQYF
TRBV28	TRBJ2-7	CASSSPGHLSSYEQYF
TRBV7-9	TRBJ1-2	CASSSNIRSGYGYTF
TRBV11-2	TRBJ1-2	CASSPIAEARGYTF
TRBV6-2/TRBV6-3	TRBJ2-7	CASSRPNRDRFYEQYF
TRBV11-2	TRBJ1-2	CASSLGREFDGYTF
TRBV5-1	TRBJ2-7	CASSLVPRPDEQYF
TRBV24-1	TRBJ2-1	CATSFMNEQFF
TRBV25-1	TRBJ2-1	CVSSEFRGYSYNEQFF
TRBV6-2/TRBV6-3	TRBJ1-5	CASKQGHQPQHF
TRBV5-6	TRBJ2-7	CASSHRRVTYEQYF
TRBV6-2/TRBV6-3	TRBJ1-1	CAIGQGLHTEAFF
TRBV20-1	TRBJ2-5	CSASGRRDNQETQYF